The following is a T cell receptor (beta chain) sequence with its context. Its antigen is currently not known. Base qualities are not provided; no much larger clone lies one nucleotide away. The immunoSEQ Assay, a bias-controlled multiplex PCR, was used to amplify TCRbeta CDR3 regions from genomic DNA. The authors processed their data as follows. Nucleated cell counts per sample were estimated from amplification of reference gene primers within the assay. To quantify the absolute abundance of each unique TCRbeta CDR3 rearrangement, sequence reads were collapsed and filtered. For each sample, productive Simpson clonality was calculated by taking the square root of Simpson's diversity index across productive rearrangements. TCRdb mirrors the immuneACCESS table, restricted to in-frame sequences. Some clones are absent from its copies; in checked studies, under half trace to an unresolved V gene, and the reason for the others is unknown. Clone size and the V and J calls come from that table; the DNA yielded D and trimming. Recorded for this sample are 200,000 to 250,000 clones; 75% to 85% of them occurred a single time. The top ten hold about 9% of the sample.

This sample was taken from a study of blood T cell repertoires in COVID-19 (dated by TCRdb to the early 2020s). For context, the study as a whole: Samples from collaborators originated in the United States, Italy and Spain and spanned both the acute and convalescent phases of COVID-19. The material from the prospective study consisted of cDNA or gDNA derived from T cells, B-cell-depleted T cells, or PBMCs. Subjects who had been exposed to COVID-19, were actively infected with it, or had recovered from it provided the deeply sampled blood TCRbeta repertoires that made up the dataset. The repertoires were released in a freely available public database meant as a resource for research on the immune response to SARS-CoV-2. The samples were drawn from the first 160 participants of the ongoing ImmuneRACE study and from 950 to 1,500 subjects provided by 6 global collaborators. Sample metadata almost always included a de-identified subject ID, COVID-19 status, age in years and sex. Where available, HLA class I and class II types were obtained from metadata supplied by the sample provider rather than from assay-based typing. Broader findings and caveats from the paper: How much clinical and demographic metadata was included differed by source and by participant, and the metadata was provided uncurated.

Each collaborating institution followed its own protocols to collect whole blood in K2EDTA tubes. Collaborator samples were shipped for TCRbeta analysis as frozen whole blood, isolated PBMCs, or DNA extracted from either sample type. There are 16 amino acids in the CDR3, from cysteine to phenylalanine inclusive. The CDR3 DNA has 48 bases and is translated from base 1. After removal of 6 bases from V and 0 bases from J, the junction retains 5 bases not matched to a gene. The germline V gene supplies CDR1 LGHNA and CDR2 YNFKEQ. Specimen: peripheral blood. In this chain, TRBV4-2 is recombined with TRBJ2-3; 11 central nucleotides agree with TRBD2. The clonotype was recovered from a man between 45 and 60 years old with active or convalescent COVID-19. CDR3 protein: CASSLLAGGSTDTQYF. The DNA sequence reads TGTGCCAGCAGTCTTCTAGCGGGGGGTAGCACAGATACGCAGTATTTT.